This T cell receptor (beta chain) was recorded in a study of T-cell memory formation after mild COVID-19. Notes on the study in general: A second wave expanding day 15 to 37 was CD4+-biased; contracting clones were balanced.

5'RACE, which relied on constant-segment primers, yielded TCR alpha and TCR beta cDNA libraries carrying sample barcodes and UMIs. TCRdb ran MiXCR on the 5' RACE reads and lists one entry per CDR3 protein. Of roughly 410,000 distinct CDR3 sequences listed, roughly 26% are singletons. Details on this clonotype: The antigen is undetermined.

From germline, CDR1 is DFQATT and CDR2 SNEGSKA (reference sequence). V was shortened by 0 bases and J by 0 bases, with 17 bases between the two germline ends. The CDR3 runs 17 residues. This TCR derives from an adult woman who had mild COVID-19 (a few samples of this study predate the infection). Cell type and time point are not known. This chain links TRBV20-1 with TRBJ2-5, with D possibly being TRBD1 (6 bases). Sequencing was done on a sample of PBMCs or a T cell subset sorted from them (not recorded which). CDR3 sequence: CSARDPDRLGYQETQYF. CDR3 sequence (DNA): TGCAGTGCTAGAGATCCTGACAGGCTAGGGTACCAAGAGACCCAGTACTTC.